What follows are 8 T cell receptor beta chains derived from one specimen sequenced in a study of T cell responses to AZD1222 COVID-19 vaccine. Profiling relied on immunoSEQ multiplex PCR, and the TCRdb table lists in-frame clones only, not all of them. The sample has 180,000 or so clones, roughly 92% seen once. The sequenced sample was peripheral blood, obtained on day 0 of AZD1222 vaccination. Every receptor here comes from an adult in good health.

This rearrangement joins TRBV24-1 to TRBJ2-1; 9 bases are a match to TRBD1. The CDR3 loop spans 14 amino acids. V lost 1 base and J lost 7; bases outside the gene matches: 1. Germline CDR1 KGHDR, CDR2 SFDVKD. The CDR3 sequence is CATSDLGTGNEQFF. CDR3 bases: TGTGCCACCAGTGATTTAGGGACAGGGAATGAGCAGTTCTTC.

The chain links TRBV6-5 to TRBJ1-5; 7 bases are a match to TRBD1. Germline V lookup: CDR1 MNHEY, CDR2 SVGAGI. The CDR3 loop spans 14 amino acids. V trimming: 4 bases; J trimming: 2 bases; junction bases outside the gene matches: 2. In nucleotides, the CDR3 is TGTGCCAGCAGTTCACAGGGGTGCAATCAGCCCCAGCATTTT. Translating it yields CASSSQGCNQPQHF.

The gene calls are TRBV6-1 and TRBJ2-5, with D maybe TRBD2 (5 bases). Trimming removed 2 bases from V and 2 bases from J, with 12 bases in between. The germline V gene has CDR1 MNHNS and CDR2 SASEGT. CDR3 length: 15 amino acids. In DNA form, the CDR3 reads TGTGCCAGCAGTGAATTAAGTAGAGGGCAAGAGACCCAGTACTTC. Residues: CASSELSRGQETQYF.

V usage is TRBV6-5 and J usage is TRBJ2-5, with 8 nucleotides matching TRBD2. Germline V gene lookup returns CDR1 MNHEY and CDR2 SVGAGI. The CDR3 has 15 residues. V lost 8 bases and J lost 2; bases outside the gene matches: 10. The CDR3, as DNA: TGTGCCAGCTCCCCGGCGGGGGGAATACAAGAGACCCAGTACTTC. Amino acid sequence: CASSPAGGIQETQYF.

This chain links TRBV6-5 with TRBJ2-7; perhaps D is TRBD1 or TRBD2 (6 bases each). The germline V gene has CDR1 MNHEY and CDR2 SVGAGI. The CDR3 consists of 13 residues. With 2 bases removed from V and 5 bases from J, the gap between germline ends came to 10 bases. The CDR3 spells CASSYMGGNEQYF. For the CDR3, the DNA is TGTGCCAGCAGTTACATGGGGGGCAACGAGCAGTACTTC.

The chain is built from TRBV5-1 and TRBJ1-6; the D is unclear. The ends were cut back, 4 bases at V and 0 bases at J, with 8 bases in the middle. This CDR3 is built from 15 residues. Germline assignment: CDR1 SGHRS and CDR2 YFSETQ. CDR3 DNA sequence: TGCGCCAGCAGCGCCTTCAGCTCCTATAATTCACCCCTCCACTTT. This encodes CASSAFSSYNSPLHF.

V and J are TRBV7-9 and TRBJ2-5; D gene uncertain. CDR1 and CDR2 (germline): SEHNR, FQNEAQ (reference sequence). V was clipped by 2 bases and J by 4 bases, with 5 bases between them. The CDR3 is 12 amino acids. The CDR3 sequence: CASSLWGETQYF. The CDR3, as DNA: TGTGCCAGCAGCTTATGGGGAGAGACCCAGTACTTC.

As concerns this clone: Sequence at one end of the junction differs from germline and may be a read error. The V gene is TRBV30, the J gene TRBJ2-6; 8 nucleotides agree with TRBD1. The CDR3 has 18 residues. Germline lookup yields CDR1 GTSNPN and CDR2 SVGIG (reference sequence). The CDR3 bases are TGTGCCTGGAGGAAGGTGGACAGGGAAATCTCTGGGGCCAACGTTCTGACTTTC. Its translation: CAWRKVDREISGANVLTF.